One TCR beta chain is described in this entry. Antigen: not known. The protocol was immunoSEQ multiplex PCR, while the TCRdb copy is restricted to in-frame clones and leaves out a portion. The sample includes around 4,800 clones, more than 60% of them seen just once. Germline trimming cut 5 bases from V and 5 bases from J; bases unmatched to any gene: 8. The CDR3 has 15 residues. Germline CDR1 and CDR2: SGHTA and FQGNSA. The data belong to a study of immune cell composition in non-small cell lung cancer. Study-level points and caveats: It was not proven that tumour-reactive clones equal dominant tumour-associated clones.

The chain has TRBV7-2 and TRBJ2-1; TRBD1 matches at 8 bases. This receptor was identified in a human donor with non-small cell lung cancer. Sequencing input: lung tumor tissue. CDR3 sequence (DNA): TGTGCCAGCAGCCGACCGACAGGGGAACACAATGAGCAGTTCTTC. As protein: CASSRPTGEHNEQFF.